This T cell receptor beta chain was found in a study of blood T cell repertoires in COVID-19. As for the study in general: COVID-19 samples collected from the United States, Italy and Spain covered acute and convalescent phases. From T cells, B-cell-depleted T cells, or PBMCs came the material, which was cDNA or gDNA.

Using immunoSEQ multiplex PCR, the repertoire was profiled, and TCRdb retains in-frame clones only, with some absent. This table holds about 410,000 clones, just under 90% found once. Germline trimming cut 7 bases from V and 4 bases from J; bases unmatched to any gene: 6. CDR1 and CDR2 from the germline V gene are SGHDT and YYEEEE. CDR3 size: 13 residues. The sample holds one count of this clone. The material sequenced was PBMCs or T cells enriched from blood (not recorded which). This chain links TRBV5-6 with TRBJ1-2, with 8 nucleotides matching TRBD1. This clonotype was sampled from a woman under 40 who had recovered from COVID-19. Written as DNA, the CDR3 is TGTGCCAGCGAAGGGACAGGCTTCTATGGCTACACCTTC. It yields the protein CASEGTGFYGYTF.